A selection of T cell receptor beta chains follows, all from one sample in a study of cytomegalovirus exposure and HLA in healthy donors. The data were produced by immunoSEQ multiplex PCR, yet TCRdb's version contains in-frame clones alone and is incomplete. The sample lists some 190,000 clones; around 80% were seen once. Material for sequencing was PBMCs. Receptors were obtained from a woman aged 30 to 39 in good health and CMV-seronegative. CDR3s include the opening cysteine and the closing phenylalanine or tryptophan. A D gene is named only where the DNA matches it firmly. Clone sizes are given selectively: once, few, many, or a class where the clone is expanded.

D: NA
size: NA
V: TRBV9
J: TRBJ1-1
CDR3: CASYHTQGSAEAFF
DNA: TGTGCCAGTTACCATACACAGGGTTCGGCTGAAGCTTTCTTT

D: NA
size: NA
V: TRBV10-2
J: TRBJ1-2
CDR3: CASSEYRAGPYGYTF
DNA: TGCGCCAGCAGTGAGTACAGGGCAGGGCCCTATGGCTACACCTTC

D: TRBD1
size: NA
V: TRBV2
J: TRBJ1-4
CDR3: CASKGVLRQGSVGWEKLFF
DNA: TGTGCCAGCAAGGGGGTCCTCAGACAGGGGTCCGTCGGGTGGGAAAAACTGTTTTTT

D: NA
size: NA
V: TRBV29-1
J: TRBJ2-7
CDR3: CSGGDRTVGEQYF
DNA: TGCAGCGGGGGAGACAGGACGGTGGGCGAGCAGTACTTC

D: NA
size: NA
V: TRBV19
J: TRBJ1-1
CDR3: CASSTQGQINTEAFF
DNA: TGTGCCAGTAGTACCCAAGGACAGATAAACACTGAAGCTTTCTTT

D: TRBD2
size: NA
V: TRBV7-9
J: TRBJ2-4
CDR3: CASSLTSGGGQNIQYF
DNA: TGTGCCAGCAGCTTGACCAGCGGGGGGGGTCAAAACATTCAGTACTTC

D: TRBD1
size: NA
V: TRBV27
J: TRBJ1-2
CDR3: CASSNQGGYGYTF
DNA: TGTGCCAGCAGTAACCAGGGGGGCTATGGCTACACCTTC

D: TRBD1
size: NA
V: TRBV19
J: TRBJ2-7
CDR3: CASSISLGQGLEQYF
DNA: TGTGCCAGTAGTATATCCTTGGGACAGGGGCTCGAGCAGTACTTC

D: NA
size: NA
V: TRBV2
J: TRBJ2-7
CDR3: CASIQGRGYEQYF
DNA: TGTGCCAGCATCCAGGGAAGGGGCTACGAGCAGTACTTC

D: TRBD1
size: NA
V: TRBV30
J: TRBJ2-7
CDR3: CAWTLDRAYEQYF
DNA: TGTGCCTGGACCCTGGACAGGGCGTACGAGCAGTACTTC

D: TRBD1
size: NA
V: TRBV18
J: TRBJ1-5
CDR3: CASSATGGNQPQHF
DNA: TGTGCCAGCTCAGCAACAGGGGGCAATCAGCCCCAGCATTTT

D: TRBD2
size: few
V: TRBV4-1
J: TRBJ2-7
CDR3: CASSPGTSGAQSSYEQYF
DNA: TGCGCCAGCAGCCCTGGGACTAGCGGGGCCCAAAGCTCCTACGAGCAGTACTTC

D: NA
size: few
V: TRBV7-9
J: TRBJ2-3
CDR3: CASRDIQATDTQYF
DNA: TGTGCCAGCAGGGATATACAGGCCACAGATACGCAGTATTTT

D: NA
size: once
V: TRBV5-1
J: TRBJ1-2
CDR3: CASSLGQGFGYTF
DNA: TGCGCCAGCAGCTTGGGCCAGGGGTTTGGCTACACCTTC

D: TRBD2
size: NA
V: TRBV7-9
J: TRBJ2-1
CDR3: CATVGGSGDIPGDEQFF
DNA: TGTGCCACCGTCGGGGGTAGCGGGGACATACCGGGGGATGAGCAGTTCTTC

D: NA
size: once
V: TRBV9
J: TRBJ2-1
CDR3: CASSVLRGVSYNEQFF
DNA: TGTGCCAGCAGCGTACTGCGCGGGGTCTCCTACAATGAGCAGTTCTTC